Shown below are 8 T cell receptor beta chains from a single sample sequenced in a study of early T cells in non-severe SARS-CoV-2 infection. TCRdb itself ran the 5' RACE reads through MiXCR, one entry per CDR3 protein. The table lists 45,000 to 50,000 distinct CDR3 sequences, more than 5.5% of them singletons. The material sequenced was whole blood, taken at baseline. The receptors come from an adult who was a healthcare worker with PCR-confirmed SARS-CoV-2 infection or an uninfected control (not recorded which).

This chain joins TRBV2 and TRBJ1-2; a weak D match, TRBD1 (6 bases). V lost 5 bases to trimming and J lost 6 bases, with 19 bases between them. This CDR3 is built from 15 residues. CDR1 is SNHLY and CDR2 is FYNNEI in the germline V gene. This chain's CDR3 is CASSIQPIQGDGYTF. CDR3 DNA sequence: TGTGCCAGCAGTATTCAGCCGATACAGGGTGATGGCTACACCTTC.

The DNA for the CDR3 is TGTGCCAGCAGCGGCCCCACCGGGACAGGCTCCTACGAGCAGTACTTC. Translated: CASSGPTGTGSYEQYF. The genes are TRBV9 and TRBJ2-7; 8 bases are a match to TRBD1. The CDR3 sequence is 16 residues long. The germline V gene encodes CDR1 SGDLS and CDR2 YYNGEE. V was clipped by 3 bases and J by 0 bases; unmatched bases: 8. The full variable domain, with the rest looked up from reference TRBV9 and TRBJ2-7, is DSGVTQTPKHLITATGQRVTLRCSPRSGDLSVYWYQQSLDQGLQFLIQYYNGEERAKGNILERFSAQQFPDLHSELNLSSLELGDSALYFCASSGPTGTGSYEQYFGPGTRLTVT.

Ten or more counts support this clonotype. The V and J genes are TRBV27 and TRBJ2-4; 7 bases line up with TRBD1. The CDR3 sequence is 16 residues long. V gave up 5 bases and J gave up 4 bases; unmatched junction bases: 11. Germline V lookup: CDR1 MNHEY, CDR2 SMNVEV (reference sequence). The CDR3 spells CASSQNRGAEKNIQYF. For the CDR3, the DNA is TGTGCCAGCAGTCAGAACAGGGGCGCAGAGAAAAACATTCAGTACTTC.

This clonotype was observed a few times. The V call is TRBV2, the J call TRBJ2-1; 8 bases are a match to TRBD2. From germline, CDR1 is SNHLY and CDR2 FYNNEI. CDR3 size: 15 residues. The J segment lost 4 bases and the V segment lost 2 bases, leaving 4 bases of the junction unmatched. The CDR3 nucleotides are TGTGCCAGCAGTGAATCACTAGCGGCTTACAATGAGCAGTTCTTC. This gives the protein CASSESLAAYNEQFF.

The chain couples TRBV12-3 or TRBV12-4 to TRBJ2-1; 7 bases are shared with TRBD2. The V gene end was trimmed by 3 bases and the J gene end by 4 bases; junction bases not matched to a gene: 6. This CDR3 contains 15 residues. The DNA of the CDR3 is TGTGCCAGCAGTTTGGGGCGGGAGAGGTACAATGAGCAGTTCTTC. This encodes CASSLGRERYNEQFF.

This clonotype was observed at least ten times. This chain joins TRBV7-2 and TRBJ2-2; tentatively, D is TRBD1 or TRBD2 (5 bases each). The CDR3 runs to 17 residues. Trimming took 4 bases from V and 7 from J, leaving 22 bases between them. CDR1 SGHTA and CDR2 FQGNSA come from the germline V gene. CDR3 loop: CASSSRGTGQGFGELFF. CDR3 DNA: TGTGCCAGCAGCTCCCGAGGGACGGGCCAGGGTTTCGGGGAGCTGTTTTTT.

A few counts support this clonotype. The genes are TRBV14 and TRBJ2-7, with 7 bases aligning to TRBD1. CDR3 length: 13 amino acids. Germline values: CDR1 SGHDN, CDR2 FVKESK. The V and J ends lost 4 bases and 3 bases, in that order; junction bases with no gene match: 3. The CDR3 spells CASSRGQFYEQYF. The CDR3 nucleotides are TGTGCCAGCAGCCGGGGACAGTTCTACGAGCAGTACTTC.

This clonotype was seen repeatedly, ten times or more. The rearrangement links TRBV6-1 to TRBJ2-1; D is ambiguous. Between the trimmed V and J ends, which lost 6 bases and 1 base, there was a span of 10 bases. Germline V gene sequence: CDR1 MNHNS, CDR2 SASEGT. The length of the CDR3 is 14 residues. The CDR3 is CASSGRRSYNEQFF. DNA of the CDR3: TGTGCCAGCAGCGGCAGGAGATCCTACAATGAGCAGTTCTTC.